Below are 5 T cell receptor beta chains sequenced from a single sample in a study of OX40 agonist ivuxolimab in advanced cancers. Using immunoSEQ multiplex PCR, the repertoire was profiled, and TCRdb retains in-frame clones only, with some absent. The data contain about 60,000 clones, 85% of them singletons. The sample here was CD4+ or CD8+ T cells sorted from blood, taken in a trial of the OX40 agonist ivuxolimab. The origin of the receptors is an adult with an advanced solid tumor such as melanoma, head and neck, liver or kidney cancer.

The chain uses TRBV7-6 and TRBJ1-2; D unresolved. Trimming shortened V by 4 bases and J by 4 bases, and 13 bases separated the two germline ends. CDR3 length equals 14 residues. CDR1 SGHVS and CDR2 FNYEAQ come from the germline V gene. In DNA form, the CDR3 reads TGTGCCAGCAGCTCCCGGCCCGGCTTCTATGGCTACACCTTC. Translation gives CASSSRPGFYGYTF.

J is TRBJ2-5 and V is TRBV5-1; D call uncertain. The CDR3 length is 15 residues. V was shortened by 4 bases and J by 4 bases, with 17 bases between the two germline ends. CDR1 and CDR2 (germline): SGHRS, YFSETQ. In DNA, the CDR3 is TGCGCCAGCAGCCTGAGAAGGGAACCGGGAGAGACCCAGTACTTC. This encodes CASSLRREPGETQYF.

The chain combines TRBV12-5 with TRBJ2-4, with D possibly matching TRBD2 (6 bases). CDR3 length: 14 residues. V dropped 6 bases and J dropped 6 bases, with 15 bases sitting between them. CDR1 is LGHNT and CDR2 is FRNRAP in the germline V gene. The CDR3 coding sequence is TGTGCTAGTGGCTACACCCTGACTAGAAACATTCAGTACTTC. This codes for CASGYTLTRNIQYF.

V usage is TRBV7-6 and J usage is TRBJ1-4; 9 bases match TRBD1. Germline CDR1 SGHVS, CDR2 FNYEAQ. CDR3 length: 17 amino acids. The trim removed 3 bases at V and 2 bases at J, leaving 7 bases unmatched. CDR3 sequence (DNA): TGTGCCAGCAGCTTCAGACAGGGGGGGTCTACTAATGAAAAACTGTTTTTT. It yields the protein CASSFRQGGSTNEKLFF.

The chain links TRBV2 to TRBJ1-4; D uncertain. This CDR3 comprises 13 residues. Germline V CDR1 and CDR2: SNHLY, FYNNEI. The V and J ends lost 8 bases and 5 bases respectively, with 12 bases between them. CDR3 protein: CASGTPNNEKLFF. The CDR3 DNA reads as TGTGCCAGCGGCACTCCAAACAATGAAAAACTGTTTTTT.